Following are 19 T cell receptor beta chains from one sample sequenced in a study of blood T cell repertoires in COVID-19. Method: immunoSEQ multiplex PCR; TCRdb's copy keeps in-frame clones and lacks some. The repertoire holds hundreds of thousands of clones, with approximately 91% as singletons. The sequencing sample was made of PBMCs or T cells enriched from blood (not recorded which). These receptor sequences come from a woman between 40 and 55 years old who had recovered from COVID-19.

The chain is built from TRBV19 and TRBJ1-1, with D possibly matching TRBD1 (6 bases). The CDR3 spans 16 residues. The germline CDR1 and CDR2 sequences are LNHDA and SQIVND (reference sequence). The ends were cut back, 8 bases at V and 0 bases at J, with 19 bases in the middle. CDR3 nucleotides: TGTGCCAGTGGGGACGGCGCAGGGACATTGAACACTGAAGCTTTCTTT. This codes for CASGDGAGTLNTEAFF.

The chain recombines TRBV5-1 with TRBJ1-1; D possibly corresponds to TRBD1 (5 bases). The germline V and J ends were trimmed by 3 bases and 5 bases, with 11 bases remaining between them. Germline V CDR1 and CDR2: SGHRS, YFSETQ. The CDR3 has 13 residues. This CDR3 reads CASSSRVGTEAFF. The CDR3 coding sequence is TGCGCCAGCAGCTCCAGGGTAGGAACTGAAGCTTTCTTT. Filled out from reference TRBV5-1 and TRBJ1-1, the complete variable domain reads KAGVTQTPRYLIKTRGQQVTLSCSPISGHRSVSWYQQTPGQGLQFLFEYFSETQRNKGNFPGRFSGRQFSNSRSEMNVSTLELGDSALYLCASSSRVGTEAFFGQGTRLTVV.

The chain combines TRBV7-6 with TRBJ2-2; 9 bases match TRBD2. There are 18 residues in the CDR3. Germline-derived CDR1 and CDR2 are SGHVS and FNYEAQ. With V trimmed by 0 bases and J by 1 base, 6 bases remained unmatched. The CDR3 DNA sequence: TGTGCCAGCAGCTTAGCGTTAGGGACTAGCAGGAACACCGGGGAGCTGTTTTTT. This gives the protein CASSLALGTSRNTGELFF.

The chain has TRBV29-1 and TRBJ1-2; TRBD1 matches at 8 bases. The CDR3 loop spans 13 amino acids. Germline loops: CDR1 SQVTM, CDR2 ANQGSEA. The V and J ends lost 7 bases and 4 bases, in that order; junction bases with no gene match: 8. CDR3 sequence (DNA): TGCAGCGAAGGACAGGGAGGGGTCTATGGCTACACCTTC. This codes for CSEGQGGVYGYTF.

This clone was counted between two and nine times. The chain has TRBV5-4 and TRBJ2-7; 7 positions match TRBD1. The CDR3 totals 14 residues. J lost 2 bases, V lost 4 bases, and 6 bases had no gene match. Germline V gene data show CDR1 as SGHNT and CDR2 as YYREEE (reference sequence). The chain's CDR3 is CASSLRQGPYEQYF. The CDR3 DNA follows: TGTGCCAGCAGCCTACGACAGGGCCCCTACGAGCAGTACTTC.

The chain carries TRBV19 and TRBJ2-2, with 8 bases aligning to TRBD1. The CDR3 is made up of 15 amino acids. Unmatched junction bases numbered 7, after V lost 3 bases and J lost 7 bases. Germline V lookup: CDR1 LNHDA, CDR2 SQIVND (reference sequence). CDR3 in DNA: TGTGCCAGTAGTATTAGAACAGGGGGATACGGGGAGCTGTTTTTT. Translating gives CASSIRTGGYGELFF.

The CDR3 bases are TGTGCCAGCAGCCCGGAGCCGGGGGCTAACTATGGCTACACCTTC. This gives the protein CASSPEPGANYGYTF. The chain is built from TRBV4-2 and TRBJ1-2; D may be TRBD1 (5 bases). V lost 4 bases, J lost 0 bases, and 12 bases lay in between. The CDR3 runs to 15 residues. Germline V gene data show CDR1 as LGHNA and CDR2 as YNFKEQ.

The V gene is TRBV27, the J gene TRBJ1-5; D may be TRBD1 (5 bases). This CDR3 comprises 15 residues. Germline V gene data show CDR1 as MNHEY and CDR2 as SMNVEV (reference sequence). The germline V and J ends were trimmed by 6 bases and 4 bases, with 16 bases remaining between them. The CDR3 DNA is TGTGCCAGCAGCCTCGGTAAGGGGCGGAATCAGCCCCAGCATTTT. Translated: CASSLGKGRNQPQHF.

This chain connects TRBV6-2 or TRBV6-3 to TRBJ1-2; D may be TRBD1 (5 bases). The length of the CDR3 is 15 residues. V was shortened by 2 bases and J by 0 bases, with 10 bases between the two germline ends. Germline lookup yields CDR1 MNHEY and CDR2 SVGEGT. CDR3 in DNA: TGTGCCAGCAGTTACGAGGAGACAGCTAACTATGGCTACACCTTC. Translating it yields CASSYEETANYGYTF.

The chain uses TRBV5-1 and TRBJ2-2; 8 nucleotides match TRBD2. The CDR3 totals 17 residues. Germline V gene lookup returns CDR1 SGHRS and CDR2 YFSETQ. Trimming cost V 1 base and J 1 base; bases outside gene matches: 6. As DNA, the CDR3 is TGCGCCAGCAGCTTGAACGCCGGGACTAGGAACACCGGGGAGCTGTTTTTT. This sequence encodes CASSLNAGTRNTGELFF.

This chain joins TRBV19 and TRBJ1-1; D possibly corresponds to TRBD1 (5 bases). The CDR3 consists of 15 residues. Germline assignment: CDR1 LNHDA and CDR2 SQIVND (reference sequence). V lost 4 bases, J lost 0 bases, and 12 bases lay in between. This chain's CDR3 is CASSTPGQLNTEAFF. The CDR3 nucleotides are TGTGCCAGTAGTACCCCCGGACAACTGAACACTGAAGCTTTCTTT.

The chain has TRBV5-1 and TRBJ2-4; 8 bases are a match to TRBD1. Looked up from germline, CDR1 is SGHRS and CDR2 is YFSETQ. The CDR3 is 17 residues long. V gave up 2 bases and J gave up 8 bases; unmatched junction bases: 15. The CDR3 protein is CASSLGAPGQGGYIQYF. The CDR3 DNA is TGCGCCAGCAGCTTAGGGGCCCCCGGACAGGGAGGTTACATTCAGTACTTC.

Note on this clone: Other DNA sequences from this sample encode an identical CDR3 as well. The chain employs TRBV7-2 and TRBJ1-1, with 9 bases that match TRBD1. CDR3 length equals 14 residues. Looked up from germline, CDR1 is SGHTA and CDR2 is FQGNSA. Germline trimming cut 5 bases from V and 4 bases from J; bases unmatched to any gene: 5. CDR3 amino acids: CASSPRQGGTEAFF. CDR3 nucleotide sequence: TGTGCCAGCAGCCCCCGACAGGGGGGCACTGAAGCTTTCTTT.

The gene calls are TRBV18 and TRBJ2-2; 8 bases are shared with TRBD2. With V trimmed by 1 base and J by 3 bases, 7 bases remained unmatched. The CDR3 contains 17 residues. In germline, CDR1 is KGHSH, CDR2 LQKENI. Here the CDR3 DNA reads TGTGCCAGCTCACCACAGCCGGGAGGGCCTTACACCGGGGAGCTGTTTTTT. Protein: CASSPQPGGPYTGELFF. The full variable domain, in which reference TRBV18 and TRBJ2-2 provide the parts outside the CDR3, is NAGVMQNPRHLVRRRGQEARLRCSPMKGHSHVYWYRQLPEEGLKFMVYLQKENIIDESGMPKERFSAEFPKEGPSILRIQQVVRGDSAAYFCASSPQPGGPYTGELFFGEGSRLTVL.

For the CDR3, the DNA is TGTGCCAGCAGCCCGAGCGGGAGGAACACCGGGGAGCTGTTTTTT. Its translation is CASSPSGRNTGELFF. The chain links TRBV11-2 to TRBJ2-2; 8 nucleotides line up with TRBD2. The CDR3 contains 15 residues. The V gene end was trimmed by 5 bases and the J gene end by 1 base; junction bases not matched to a gene: 3. Germline CDR1 SGHAT, CDR2 FQNNGV.

The V call is TRBV2, the J call TRBJ2-7; the D gene is possibly TRBD1 (6 bases). This CDR3 has 14 amino acids. V was pared by 5 bases and J by 3 bases, with 14 bases between. Germline CDR1 SNHLY, CDR2 FYNNEI. This CDR3 reads CASSSQGIGYEQYF. In nucleotides, the CDR3 is TGTGCCAGCAGTTCCCAGGGGATCGGCTACGAGCAGTACTTC.

V is TRBV5-1 and J is TRBJ2-7; 8 bases line up with TRBD1. Germline-derived CDR1 and CDR2 are SGHRS and YFSETQ. The CDR3 totals 14 residues. The ends lost 4 bases at V and 6 bases at J; junction bases unmatched: 9. CDR3 loop: CASSLQGGTSEQYF. In DNA form, the CDR3 reads TGCGCCAGCAGCCTACAGGGGGGCACGAGCGAGCAGTACTTC.

V gene TRBV3-1 (or the pseudogene TRBV3-2) combines with J gene TRBJ2-1; D possibly corresponds to TRBD1 (6 bases). Trimming took 2 bases from V and 5 from J, leaving 16 bases between them. The CDR3 length is 16 residues. CDR1 is LGHDT and CDR2 is YNNKEL in the germline V gene (reference sequence). This CDR3 reads CASSQWQGRLDNEQFF. Written as DNA, the CDR3 is TGTGCCAGCAGCCAATGGCAGGGGCGGCTCGACAATGAGCAGTTCTTC.

This clone came up once. This rearrangement joins TRBV7-6 to TRBJ2-7, with 8 bases identical to TRBD2. Germline-derived CDR1 and CDR2 are SGHVS and FNYEAQ. Trimming cost V 3 bases and J 3 bases; bases outside gene matches: 10. The CDR3 spans 16 residues. The CDR3 sequence is CASSFLVASGFYEQYF. Here the CDR3 DNA reads TGTGCCAGCAGCTTCCTCGTGGCTAGCGGGTTCTACGAGCAGTACTTC.